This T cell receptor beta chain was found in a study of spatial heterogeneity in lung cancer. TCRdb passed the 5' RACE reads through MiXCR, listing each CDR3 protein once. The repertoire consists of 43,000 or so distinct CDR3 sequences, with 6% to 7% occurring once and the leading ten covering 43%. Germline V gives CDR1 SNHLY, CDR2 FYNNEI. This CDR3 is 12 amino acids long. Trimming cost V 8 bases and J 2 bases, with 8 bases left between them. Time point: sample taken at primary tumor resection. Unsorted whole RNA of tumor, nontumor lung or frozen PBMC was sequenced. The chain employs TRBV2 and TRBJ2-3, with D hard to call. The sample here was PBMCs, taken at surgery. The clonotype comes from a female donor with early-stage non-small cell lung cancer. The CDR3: CASSRPTDTQYF. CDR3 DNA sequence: TGTGCCAGCTCCCGGCCCACAGATACGCAGTATTTT. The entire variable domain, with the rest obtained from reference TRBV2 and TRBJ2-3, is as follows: EPEVTQTPSHQVTQMGQEVILRCVPISNHLYFYWYRQILGQKVEFLVSFYNNEISEKSEIFDDQFSVERPDGSNFTLKIRSTKLEDSAMYFCASSRPTDTQYFGPGTRLTVL.